The 23 T cell receptor beta chains presented below share a single source sample, sequenced in a study of cytomegalovirus exposure and HLA in healthy donors. PCR was performed using 60 Vbeta and 13 Jbeta primers. Profiling relied on immunoSEQ multiplex PCR, and the TCRdb table lists in-frame clones only, not all of them. This repertoire shows about 120,000 clones, 60% to 80% found once; its top ten account for more than 2%. Sequencing input: PBMCs. These TCRs come from a human donor in good health.

J is TRBJ2-3 and V is TRBV11-3; 9 positions match TRBD2. Germline V lookup: CDR1 SGHNT, CDR2 YENEEA. The CDR3 length is 15 residues. The J segment lost 3 bases and the V segment lost 6 bases, leaving 7 bases of the junction unmatched. The CDR3, as DNA: TGTGCCAGCAGTTCCGCGGGACTAGCAACAGATACGCAGTATTTT. Its translation: CASSSAGLATDTQYF.

The chain couples TRBV5-1 to TRBJ1-1; the D gene is possibly TRBD1 (6 bases). Deletions cut 4 bases from V and 0 bases from J, with 10 bases between. The germline V gene encodes CDR1 SGHRS and CDR2 YFSETQ. This CDR3 comprises 14 residues. CDR3 coding DNA: TGCGCCAGCAGCGTCGGACAGATGAACACTGAAGCTTTCTTT. This sequence encodes CASSVGQMNTEAFF.

The rearrangement links TRBV5-5 to TRBJ2-7, with TRBD1 matching 10 bases. This CDR3 is built from 16 residues. Germline CDR1 and CDR2: SGHKS and YYEKEE (reference sequence). V was clipped by 0 bases and J by 2 bases; unmatched bases: 5. Here the CDR3 DNA reads TGTGCCAGCAGCTTGGGGGCAGGGACAGGGGCCTACGAGCAGTACTTC. Translating gives CASSLGAGTGAYEQYF.

The CDR3 nucleotides are TGTGCCAGCAGTAGGGGGTCTTGGACAGATACGCAGTATTTT. Protein sequence: CASSRGSWTDTQYF. The rearrangement links TRBV27 to TRBJ2-3; TRBD1 might be the D (6 bases). Per the germline V gene, CDR1 is MNHEY and CDR2 is SMNVEV (reference sequence). The length of the CDR3 is 14 residues. The V end was cut by 5 bases, the J end by 3 bases, with 12 bases between.

This clone has only one observation. This rearrangement joins TRBV27 to TRBJ1-5, with D unresolved. CDR1 and CDR2 from the germline V gene are MNHEY and SMNVEV (reference sequence). V was clipped by 5 bases and J by 2 bases, with 7 bases between them. The length of the CDR3 is 13 residues. The CDR3 nucleotides are TGTGCCAGCAGTGACCGGGGCAATCAGCCCCAGCATTTT. Amino acid sequence: CASSDRGNQPQHF.

This rearrangement joins TRBV5-1 to TRBJ1-2; D unresolved. With 0 bases removed from V and 3 bases from J, the gap between germline ends came to 6 bases. The CDR3 spans 13 residues. CDR1 is SGHRS, CDR2 YFSETQ, per germline. Here the CDR3 reads CASSLADYYGYTF. The CDR3 DNA follows: TGCGCCAGCAGCTTGGCAGACTACTATGGCTACACCTTC.

V usage is TRBV9 and J usage is TRBJ1-6, with unresolved D. The CDR3 runs 15 residues. V was trimmed by 0 bases and J by 7 bases, leaving 11 bases between them. CDR1 is SGDLS, CDR2 YYNGEE, per germline. This CDR3 is CASSVGPIVNSPLHF. CDR3 DNA: TGTGCCAGCAGCGTAGGTCCTATAGTGAATTCACCCCTCCACTTT.

In DNA form, the CDR3 reads TGCAGCGTTGAAACTAGCGGTGCCCGGGAGCAGTACTTC. This codes for CSVETSGAREQYF. The rearrangement links TRBV29-1 to TRBJ2-7, with 8 bases lining up with TRBD2. This CDR3 comprises 13 residues. Germline V gene sequence: CDR1 SQVTM, CDR2 ANQGSEA. V trimming: 2 bases; J trimming: 7 bases; junction bases outside the gene matches: 7.

A remark on this clone: Its ends do not fully match the called genes, so a read error is possible. The chain couples TRBV13 to TRBJ2-7; possibly TRBD2 for D (6 bases). The CDR3 is 16 amino acids. Germline CDR1 and CDR2: PRHDT and FYEKMQ (reference sequence). The CDR3 sequence is CASILRAGSSSYEQYF. The CDR3 coding sequence is TGTGCCAGCATCTTACGGGCGGGATCATCATCTTACGAGCAGTACTTC.

This clone was detected a few times. The V and J genes are TRBV19 and TRBJ1-1, with 8 bases that match TRBD1. After removal of 9 bases from V and 2 bases from J, the junction contained 8 bases not matched to a gene. Germline assignment: CDR1 LNHDA and CDR2 SQIVND (reference sequence). The CDR3 sequence is 14 residues long. CDR3 in amino acids: CASKDRERNTEAFF. The CDR3 DNA follows: TGTGCCAGCAAGGACAGGGAGCGCAACACTGAAGCTTTCTTT.

This clone has only one observation. The chain combines TRBV19 with TRBJ2-1; D may be TRBD2 (5 bases). The CDR3 extends over 14 amino acids. Trimming removed 9 bases at V and 0 bases at J, with 12 bases between. The germline CDR1 and CDR2 sequences are LNHDA and SQIVND (reference sequence). CDR3 DNA: TGTGCCAGCGGGGTTCAGCACTCCTACAATGAGCAGTTCTTC. It yields the protein CASGVQHSYNEQFF.

The chain joins TRBV7-8 to TRBJ2-5, with 7 bases that match TRBD2. V shed 1 base, J shed 5 bases, and the junction held 13 bases outside the gene matches. Germline assignment: CDR1 SGHVS and CDR2 FQNEAQ. The CDR3 spans 17 residues. CDR3 nucleotides: TGTGCCAGCAGCTTAGGGGTCATGGCGGGAGCGGGGGAGACCCAGTACTTC. It is translated as CASSLGVMAGAGETQYF.

The V call is TRBV28, the J call TRBJ2-7; D might be TRBD1 (5 bases). Trimming cost V 6 bases and J 1 base, with 16 bases left between them. CDR1 and CDR2 (germline): MDHEN, SYDVKM. This CDR3 spans 15 amino acids. The CDR3 here is CASSKQVLPSYEQYF. The DNA for the CDR3 is TGTGCCAGCAGCAAACAGGTGTTACCGTCCTACGAGCAGTACTTC. Variable domain in full (rest from reference TRBV28 and TRBJ2-7): DVKVTQSSRYLVKRTGEKVFLECVQDMDHENMFWYRQDPGLGLRLIYFSYDVKMKEKGDIPEGYSVSREKKERFSLILESASTNQTSMYLCASSKQVLPSYEQYFGPGTRLTVT.

The genes are TRBV6-5 and TRBJ2-5; 8 positions agree with TRBD2. The CDR3 totals 15 residues. Per the germline V gene, CDR1 is MNHEY and CDR2 is SVGAGI. Trimming at V came to 5 bases and at J to 5 bases, leaving 10 bases not matched to a gene. The CDR3 bases are TGTGCCAGCAGTCCTCGGGGGGGTGCTTATGAGACCCAGTACTTC. This gives the protein CASSPRGGAYETQYF.

The chain carries TRBV29-1 and TRBJ2-1; TRBD2 is a possible D gene (6 bases). V lost 4 bases and J lost 7, with 29 bases in between. Germline V gene data show CDR1 as SQVTM and CDR2 as ANQGSEA. This CDR3 comprises 18 residues. The CDR3 sequence is CSVVIEAGPLRAGNEQFF. The CDR3 nucleotides read TGCAGCGTTGTAATAGAAGCGGGTCCCTTACGGGCTGGAAATGAGCAGTTCTTC.

The chain is built from TRBV30 and TRBJ1-2, with TRBD1 matching 10 bases. This CDR3 has 13 amino acids. Looked up from germline, CDR1 is GTSNPN and CDR2 is SVGIG (reference sequence). Trimming took 8 bases from V and 7 from J; bases not matched to a gene: 10. CDR3 coding DNA: TGTGCCCAAAGTAGGGACAGGGGTAGTGGCTACACCTTC. It encodes CAQSRDRGSGYTF.

This rearrangement joins TRBV5-5 to TRBJ1-1; a possible D gene is TRBD1 (6 bases). CDR1 is SGHKS and CDR2 is YYEKEE in the germline V gene (reference sequence). The CDR3 is 14 amino acids. Trimming pared 3 bases from V and 0 bases from J, leaving 9 bases between. CDR3 in DNA: TGTGCCAGCAGCTACGGACAGCTGAACACTGAAGCTTTCTTT. It specifies CASSYGQLNTEAFF.

Note on this clone: One junction end does not reproduce the germline sequence, and a read error may be involved. The chain uses TRBV5-6 and TRBJ2-5; D possibly corresponds to TRBD1 (6 bases). The CDR3 has 14 amino acids. The germline gives CDR1 SGHDT, CDR2 YYEEEE. CDR3 sequence (DNA): TGTGCCAGCAGCTTGGAGGGGGTCGGAGAGGCCCAGTACTTC. This sequence encodes CASSLEGVGEAQYF. Looking up the rest from reference TRBV5-6 and TRBJ2-5 gives the full variable domain: DAGVTQSPTHLIKTRGQQVTLRCSPKSGHDTVSWYQQALGQGPQFIFQYYEEEERQRGNFPDRFSGHQFPNYSSELNVNALLLGDSALYLCASSLEGVGEAQYFGPGTRLLVL.

This clone has a single count. The chain joins TRBV5-4 to TRBJ2-1, with 12 bases aligning to TRBD2. This CDR3 has 18 residues. Germline trimming cut 4 bases from V and 2 bases from J; bases unmatched to any gene: 10. Germline V lookup: CDR1 SGHNT, CDR2 YYREEE (reference sequence). For the CDR3, the DNA is TGTGCCAGCAGCCCGGGACTAGCGGGCGGCCGTCCCTACAATGAGCAGTTCTTC. It specifies CASSPGLAGGRPYNEQFF.

This rearrangement joins TRBV5-1 to TRBJ2-1, with 8 positions matching TRBD1. J lost 5 bases, V lost 3 bases, and 4 bases had no gene match. CDR1 and CDR2 (germline): SGHRS, YFSETQ. The CDR3 loop spans 14 amino acids. This CDR3 is CASSYRTGHNEQFF. The CDR3, as DNA: TGCGCCAGCAGCTATCGGACAGGGCACAATGAGCAGTTCTTC.

The V gene is TRBV7-2, the J gene TRBJ2-1; TRBD2 matches 14 bases. There are 18 residues in the CDR3. Trimming took 2 bases from V and 7 from J; bases not matched to a gene: 10. Per the germline V gene, CDR1 is SGHTA and CDR2 is FQGNSA. The CDR3 bases are TGTGCCAGCAGCTTACTCTTTGTTGGGACTAGCGGGAGAAATGAGCAGTTCTTC. Protein product: CASSLLFVGTSGRNEQFF.

In this sample, this clone turned up a few times. V gene TRBV6-6 combines with J gene TRBJ2-7; 10 nucleotides agree with TRBD1. The V and J ends lost 8 bases and 3 bases, in that order; junction bases with no gene match: 7. Per the germline V gene, CDR1 is MNHNY and CDR2 is SVGAGI (reference sequence). The CDR3 totals 14 residues. CDR3 sequence: CASCDRGHVYEQYF. Here the CDR3 DNA reads TGTGCCAGCTGCGACAGGGGGCATGTCTACGAGCAGTACTTC.

J is TRBJ1-3 and V is TRBV4-2, with D uncertain. Germline CDR1 and CDR2: LGHNA and YNFKEQ. V was pared by 1 base and J by 4 bases, with 5 bases between. The CDR3 has 13 residues. CDR3 protein: CASSQGGGNTIYF. In nucleotides, the CDR3 is TGTGCCAGCAGCCAAGGAGGCGGAAACACCATATATTTT.